A single sample gave rise to the 18 T cell receptor beta chains below, sequenced in a study of human T cells and chemical hapten exposure. As for time point: patch test 2, 6 weeks after DPC sensitization. As for treatment: therapeutic diphenylcyclopropenone sensitization with weekly scalp DPC. TCRdb ran MiXCR on the RACE reads and lists one entry per CDR3 protein. This sample has about 140,000 distinct CDR3 sequences, with about 12% found just once. The sequences come from whole blood, collected in connection with sensitization to the hapten diphenylcyclopropenone (DPC). The receptor source for this set is a woman between 45 and 60 years old with alopecia areata. Some clones in this sample may be carry-over from other donors' samples.

This clonotype appeared many times. The CDR3 DNA reads as TGTGCCAGCAGCTTAAAAAGCCAGTCCTACAATGAGCAGTTCTTC. As protein: CASSLKSQSYNEQFF. The V gene is TRBV7-3, the J gene TRBJ2-1, with D uncertain. The CDR3 has 15 residues. Germline values: CDR1 SGHTA, CDR2 FQGTGA. V lost 1 base to trimming and J lost 1 base, with 8 bases between them. Filled out from reference TRBV7-3 and TRBJ2-1, the complete variable domain reads GAGVSQTPSNKVTEKGKYVELRCDPISGHTALYWYRQSLGQGPEFLIYFQGTGAADDSGLPNDRFFAVRPEGSVSTLKIQRTERGDSAVYLCASSLKSQSYNEQFFGPGTRLTVL.

The gene calls are TRBV7-2 and TRBJ2-3; the match to TRBD2 covers 9 bases. V gave up 5 bases and J gave up 4 bases; unmatched junction bases: 10. The CDR3 runs to 16 residues. Germline-derived CDR1 and CDR2 are SGHTA and FQGNSA. CDR3 amino acids: CASSPLSAGGADTQYF. DNA of the CDR3: TGTGCCAGCAGCCCACTATCGGCGGGAGGGGCAGATACGCAGTATTTT.

This clonotype was detected many times. This chain links TRBV21-1 with TRBJ2-7. TRBV21-1 is tagged as a pseudogene. This CDR3 is built from 15 residues. The CDR3 coding sequence is TGTGCCAGCAGCAACCCGACCGAGTTGTCCTACGAGCAGTACTTC. This translates into CASSNPTELSYEQYF.

The table lists this clonotype with many counts. The chain has TRBV10-1 and TRBJ2-2; D perhaps matches TRBD1 (5 bases). CDR3 size: 9 residues. Germline V gives CDR1 WNHNN, CDR2 SYGVQD (reference sequence). Trimming stripped 10 bases from V and 10 bases from J, with 7 bases between. The CDR3 sequence is CATTVELFF. The CDR3 DNA sequence: TGCGCCACGACAGTGGAGCTGTTTTTT.

This chain links TRBV6-2 or TRBV6-3 with TRBJ2-7; TRBD2 might be the D (5 bases). Germline V gene lookup returns CDR1 MNHEY and CDR2 SVGEGT. V lost 6 bases and J lost 3, with 18 bases in between. This CDR3 has 15 amino acids. CDR3: CASRLVSVPFYEQYF. Here the CDR3 DNA reads TGTGCCAGCAGACTGGTTAGCGTACCCTTCTACGAGCAGTACTTC.

This clonotype came up many times. In nucleotides, the CDR3 is TGTGCCAGCAGCTTCAAAGCGGGCCCCTACGAGCAGTACTTC. Protein product: CASSFKAGPYEQYF. The chain recombines TRBV25-1 with TRBJ2-7; tentative D call: TRBD2 (6 bases). The CDR3 spans 14 residues. Per the germline V gene, CDR1 is MGHDK and CDR2 is SYGVNS. Trimming pared 6 bases from V and 2 bases from J, leaving 14 bases between.

This clonotype turned up a few times. This sequence joins TRBV5-1 and TRBJ1-1, with D hard to call. Germline loops: CDR1 SGHRS, CDR2 YFSETQ. The CDR3 has 17 amino acids. V lost 1 base and J 1 base, leaving 17 bases between the germline ends. CDR3: CASSLLVVGSSNTEAFF. The CDR3 DNA reads TGCGCCAGCAGCTTGTTAGTAGTAGGCAGCTCGAACACTGAAGCTTTCTTT.

This clonotype was counted only a few times. This chain links TRBV14 with TRBJ2-2; D is possibly TRBD1 (6 bases). CDR1 and CDR2 from the germline V gene are SGHDN and FVKESK. Trimming removed 2 bases at V and 2 bases at J, with 9 bases between. The CDR3 covers 15 residues. CDR3 sequence: CASSQLDSNTGELFF. The DNA for the CDR3 is TGTGCCAGCAGCCAACTGGACAGCAACACCGGGGAGCTGTTTTTT.

This clonotype occurred many times. DNA of the CDR3: TGTGCCAGCTCACCACCTGGAACCCGGAAGGAGTACTTC. It encodes CASSPPGTRKEYF. The chain has TRBV18 and TRBJ2-7; no reliable D call. Trimming removed 0 bases at V and 11 bases at J, with 14 bases between. CDR1 and CDR2 from the germline V gene are KGHSH and LQKENI. CDR3 length: 13 amino acids.

In this sample, this clonotype turned up many times. This chain uses TRBV6-2 or TRBV6-3 with TRBJ2-2; 8 bases match TRBD1. The length of the CDR3 is 16 residues. Germline CDR1 is MNHEY and CDR2 is SVGEGT. V shed 2 bases, J shed 4 bases, and the junction held 6 bases outside the gene matches. CDR3 nucleotides: TGTGCCAGCAGTTACGATGGACAGGGAGGCACCGGGGAGCTGTTTTTT. Amino acid sequence: CASSYDGQGGTGELFF.

Many counts were recorded for this clonotype. This sequence joins TRBV6-1 and TRBJ1-1; D not resolved. Germline lookup yields CDR1 MNHNS and CDR2 SASEGT. The CDR3 sequence is 12 residues long. Trimming pared 7 bases from V and 7 bases from J, leaving 13 bases between. DNA for the CDR3: TGTGCCAGCACCTTTGGACGGATTGAAGCTTTCTTT. Translating gives CASTFGRIEAFF.

This clonotype was recorded a few times. This chain uses TRBV10-3 with TRBJ2-2; 8 positions agree with TRBD2. V gave up 2 bases and J gave up 5 bases; unmatched junction bases: 10. Germline lookup yields CDR1 ENHRY and CDR2 SYGVKD. This CDR3 comprises 17 residues. This CDR3 is CAISERRAGGATGELFF. As DNA, the CDR3 is TGTGCCATCAGTGAGCGGAGGGCGGGAGGCGCAACCGGGGAGCTGTTTTTT.

In this sample, this clonotype turned up many times. This chain links TRBV11-2 with TRBJ2-3; D is unclear. The CDR3 runs to 15 residues. The V gene's germline CDR1 is SGHAT and CDR2 FQNNGV. Trimming removed 4 bases from V and 7 bases from J, with 18 bases in between. The CDR3 DNA follows: TGTGCCAGCAGCTCACCGCGCCGGTCTGGGAATACGCAGTATTTT. Amino acids: CASSSPRRSGNTQYF.

Notes on this clonotype: At one end the junction does not follow the germline gene, possibly because of a read error. The chain employs TRBV12-3 or TRBV12-4 and TRBJ2-5; no clear D. The CDR3 loop spans 14 amino acids. For the CDR3, the DNA is TGTGCCACCAGTTTTCACGGAAGCCAAGAGACCCAGTACTTC. Protein product: CATSFHGSQETQYF.

A few counts support this clonotype. V and J are TRBV7-9 and TRBJ1-4; D remains unclear. From germline, CDR1 is SEHNR and CDR2 FQNEAQ (reference sequence). The CDR3 is 14 residues long. Trimming removed 1 base at V and 8 bases at J, with 11 bases between. The CDR3 sequence is CASSLDGLSEKLFF. The CDR3 region has the DNA TGTGCCAGCAGCTTAGACGGGTTGTCCGAAAAACTGTTTTTT.

The V gene is TRBV10-3, the J gene TRBJ2-7; D call uncertain. This CDR3 has 12 residues. CDR1 and CDR2 (germline): ENHRY, SYGVKD. V dropped 2 bases and J dropped 2 bases, with 4 bases sitting between them. Written as DNA, the CDR3 is TGTGCCATCAGTGAGGCGACCTACGAGCAGTACTTC. As protein: CAISEATYEQYF.

The chain links TRBV10-3 to TRBJ2-2, with a weak D call TRBD2 (8 bases). Germline loops: CDR1 ENHRY, CDR2 SYGVKD. This CDR3 region has 14 residues. Trimming cost V 8 bases and J 4 bases, with 14 bases left between them. The CDR3 protein is CAIRREGATGELFF. The CDR3 coding sequence is TGTGCCATCCGCCGGGAGGGGGCCACCGGGGAGCTGTTTTTT.

This clonotype was found a few times. The J gene is TRBJ2-7, the V gene TRBV10-3, with D perhaps being TRBD1 or TRBD2 (5 bases each). V was clipped by 6 bases and J by 6 bases, with 18 bases between them. Germline CDR1 is ENHRY and CDR2 is SYGVKD. CDR3 length equals 14 residues. CDR3 bases: TGTGCCATCAGGAACCGGGACGCCTCGTTCGAGCAGTACTTC. Protein product: CAIRNRDASFEQYF.